Listed here are 24 T cell receptor beta chains from one sample, sequenced in a study of metastatic and nonmetastatic thyroid tumors. Before thyroid surgery, none of the patients had received any treatment. TCRdb re-called the PCR reads through MiXCR. Of about 24,000 clones listed, approximately 20% are singletons. The sample consisted of blood. Source of these receptors: a male donor with papillary thyroid cancer or a benign thyroid nodule (not recorded which). Some clones in this sample may be carry-over from other donors' samples.

Ten or more counts support this clone. The chain uses TRBV7-9 and TRBJ2-7, with D uncertain. The V gene's germline CDR1 is SEHNR and CDR2 FQNEAQ (reference sequence). The CDR3 totals 15 residues. V lost 2 bases and J lost 3, with 14 bases in between. The CDR3 DNA follows: TGTGCCAGCAGCTTATCCGGGCAGACCTTCTACGAGCAGTACTTC. Amino acids: CASSLSGQTFYEQYF.

This clone came up many times. The chain is built from TRBV5-1 and TRBJ2-1; the D is unclear. The germline CDR1 and CDR2 sequences are SGHRS and YFSETQ. The CDR3 contains 15 residues. Trimming stripped 0 bases from V and 7 bases from J, with 14 bases between. Written as DNA, the CDR3 is TGCGCCAGCAGCTTGGATTCAACGTCAAGAAATGAGCAGTTCTTC. Residues: CASSLDSTSRNEQFF.

The chain combines TRBV7-3 with TRBJ2-5; no firm D call. V lost 4 bases to trimming and J lost 4 bases, with 13 bases between them. Germline V lookup: CDR1 SGHTA, CDR2 FQGTGA. This CDR3 has 14 residues. CDR3 sequence: CASSSGSLGETQYF. CDR3 sequence (DNA): TGTGCCAGCAGCTCCGGCAGCCTGGGAGAGACCCAGTACTTC.

In its sample, this clone was seen many times. The chain links TRBV2 to TRBJ1-4; no clear D gene. This CDR3 is 16 amino acids long. Trimming removed 2 bases at V and 4 bases at J, with 14 bases between. CDR1 SNHLY and CDR2 FYNNEI come from the germline V gene. The chain's CDR3 is CASSEPSGPGNEKLFF. CDR3 bases: TGTGCCAGCAGTGAACCCTCCGGACCGGGTAATGAAAAACTGTTTTTT.

This clone occurred many times. J is TRBJ2-3 and V is TRBV20-1; 8 nucleotides agree with TRBD2. V gave up 0 bases and J gave up 2 bases; unmatched junction bases: 13. The germline gives CDR1 DFQATT, CDR2 SNEGSKA (reference sequence). This CDR3 is 18 amino acids long. The CDR3 is CSARDLRGERELTDTQYF. As DNA, the CDR3 is TGCAGTGCTAGAGATCTAAGAGGAGAGCGGGAGCTCACAGATACGCAGTATTTT.

This clone occurred many times. CDR3: CASSALRDRGRETQYF. In DNA form, the CDR3 reads TGTGCCAGCAGTGCCCTGCGGGACAGGGGTAGAGAGACCCAGTACTTC. This chain connects TRBV6-1 to TRBJ2-5, with 10 nucleotides matching TRBD1. This CDR3 is built from 16 residues. Germline CDR1 reads MNHNS; CDR2 reads SASEGT. After removal of 4 bases from V and 4 bases from J, the junction contained 9 bases not matched to a gene.

There are many counts of this clone. V gene TRBV4-1 combines with J gene TRBJ1-2; TRBD1 might be the D (5 bases). Germline V gives CDR1 MGHRA, CDR2 YSYEKL. The CDR3 extends over 13 amino acids. V dropped 4 bases and J dropped 5 bases, with 11 bases sitting between them. In DNA form, the CDR3 reads TGCGCCAGCAGCCTTTTTGGGGCTTATGGCTACACCTTC. This gives the protein CASSLFGAYGYTF.

A word on this clone: Possible read error: a much larger clone is one base away. The chain joins TRBV6-4 to TRBJ2-7, with D perhaps TRBD1 (5 bases). Germline V CDR1 and CDR2: MRHNA, SNTAGT. Trimming pared 5 bases from V and 5 bases from J, leaving 13 bases between. The length of the CDR3 is 13 residues. The CDR3 sequence is CASSLAGIHEQYF. The DNA of the CDR3 is TGTGCCAGCAGTTTGGCAGGGATCCACGAGCAGTACTTC.

This clone is judged medium-sized. The CDR3 reads CASSSDTNTGELFF. As DNA, the CDR3 is TGCGCCAGCAGCTCGGACACGAACACCGGGGAGCTGTTTTTT. The chain joins TRBV5-1 to TRBJ2-2; D might be TRBD1 (5 bases). The length of the CDR3 is 14 residues. Germline CDR1 is SGHRS and CDR2 is YFSETQ. V shed 3 bases and J shed 0 bases, with 6 bases lying between them.

This clone was detected ten times or more. CDR3 sequence (DNA): TGCAGTGCTGTAGGGGGGACTAGCGGGTTATATTCCTACAATGAGCAGTTCTTC. Amino acid sequence: CSAVGGTSGLYSYNEQFF. The genes are TRBV20-1 and TRBJ2-1; TRBD2 matches at 12 bases. From germline, CDR1 is DFQATT and CDR2 SNEGSKA (reference sequence). The J segment lost 1 base and the V segment lost 5 bases, leaving 12 bases of the junction unmatched. The CDR3 extends over 18 amino acids.

At least ten counts were recorded for this clone. This chain links TRBV5-1 with TRBJ2-1; D is uncertain. This CDR3 region has 12 residues. Between the trimmed V and J ends, which lost 4 bases and 3 bases, there was a span of 5 bases. Germline V lookup: CDR1 SGHRS, CDR2 YFSETQ. The CDR3 here is CASSRFYNEQFF. The CDR3 DNA reads TGCGCCAGCAGCCGGTTCTACAATGAGCAGTTCTTC.

This clone counts as medium-sized. This chain connects TRBV6-1 to TRBJ1-2, with a possible D match to TRBD1 (5 bases). The germline V and J ends were trimmed by 8 bases and 2 bases, with 6 bases remaining between them. This CDR3 is 11 amino acids long. The germline gives CDR1 MNHNS, CDR2 SASEGT. For the CDR3, the DNA is TGTGCCAGCCGGGGGAACTATGGCTACACCTTC. It codes for CASRGNYGYTF.

This clone appeared a few times. The chain carries TRBV5-1 and TRBJ2-7; 10 bases line up with TRBD2. The J segment lost 9 bases and the V segment lost 4 bases, leaving 13 bases of the junction unmatched. The germline gives CDR1 SGHRS, CDR2 YFSETQ. CDR3 length: 15 residues. CDR3: CASSIIGTSVSGQYF. CDR3 DNA: TGCGCCAGCAGCATTATTGGGACTAGCGTAAGCGGGCAGTACTTC.

This clone was seen ten or more times. V usage is TRBV29-1 and J usage is TRBJ1-5; D is unresolved. CDR1 and CDR2 (germline): SQVTM, ANQGSEA. The CDR3 consists of 14 residues. V was cut by 5 bases and J by 0 bases, with 11 bases left in between. The CDR3 sequence is CSVSSDNSNQPQHF. CDR3 coding DNA: TGCAGCGTTTCTTCAGATAATAGCAATCAGCCCCAGCATTTT.

This clone has more than one count but fewer than ten. This sequence joins TRBV28 and TRBJ2-7, with TRBD1 matching over 8 bases. The V gene's germline CDR1 is MDHEN and CDR2 SYDVKM. The V gene end was trimmed by 0 bases and the J gene end by 3 bases; junction bases not matched to a gene: 7. The CDR3 contains 16 residues. The CDR3 bases are TGTGCCAGCAGTTTATGGCGGACAGGGTTAGGCTACGAGCAGTACTTC. The encoded protein is CASSLWRTGLGYEQYF.

The chain carries TRBV28 and TRBJ1-1; D gene unclear. The germline CDR1 and CDR2 sequences are MDHEN and SYDVKM. V shed 6 bases and J shed 0 bases, with 17 bases lying between them. CDR3 size: 16 residues. The CDR3 here is CASRTYSGYLNTEAFF. The CDR3 DNA sequence: TGTGCCAGCAGAACCTATTCAGGATATCTGAACACTGAAGCTTTCTTT.

The gene calls are TRBV20-1 and TRBJ1-2; D call uncertain. This CDR3 is 12 amino acids long. The germline gives CDR1 DFQATT, CDR2 SNEGSKA (reference sequence). V was pared by 7 bases and J by 4 bases, with 13 bases between. The CDR3 loop reads CSERKDGYGYTF. The CDR3 DNA follows: TGCAGTGAGCGGAAAGACGGCTATGGCTACACCTTC.

In this sample, this clone turned up a few times. The rearrangement links TRBV5-5 to TRBJ2-2, with 9 positions matching TRBD1. The CDR3 sequence is 16 residues long. The V and J ends lost 4 bases and 0 bases, in that order; junction bases with no gene match: 4. In germline, CDR1 is SGHKS, CDR2 YYEKEE (reference sequence). In nucleotides, the CDR3 is TGTGCCAGCAGCATCAGACAGGGGGCGAACACCGGGGAGCTGTTTTTT. Protein product: CASSIRQGANTGELFF.

This clone was picked up a small number of times. This could be a read error, since a much larger clone is one nucleotide away. Other DNA sequences in this specimen translate into the identical CDR3. The CDR3 DNA sequence: TGTGCCAGTAGCCCTTCTCTAACCTACGAGCAGTACTTC. This translates into CASSPSLTYEQYF. The chain carries TRBV19 and TRBJ2-7; D not resolved. Per germline, CDR1 LNHDA and CDR2 SQIVND (reference sequence). This CDR3 contains 13 residues. V was shortened by 6 bases and J by 2 bases, with 11 bases between the two germline ends.

The sample holds many counts of this clone. The chain joins TRBV9 to TRBJ2-1; TRBD2 aligns across 12 bases. Germline V gene lookup returns CDR1 SGDLS and CDR2 YYNGEE. V dropped 5 bases and J dropped 6; count of bases not matched to a gene: 6. This CDR3 has 15 residues. As DNA, the CDR3 is TGTGCCAGCAGTGCTACTAGCGGGAGGAGCAATGAGCAGTTCTTC. Its translation is CASSATSGRSNEQFF.

This clone has a count of ten or more. J is TRBJ2-1 and V is TRBV5-1, with TRBD2 matching 9 bases. This CDR3 is built from 16 residues. The V gene's germline CDR1 is SGHRS and CDR2 YFSETQ. V lost 4 bases to trimming and J lost 4 bases; unmatched junction nucleotides: 9. The DNA of the CDR3 is TGCGCCAGCAGCAACAGAGCGGGACTAGCTTACAATGAGCAGTTCTTC. Amino acid sequence: CASSNRAGLAYNEQFF. Supplemented by reference TRBV5-1 and TRBJ2-1, the full variable domain reads KAGVTQTPRYLIKTRGQQVTLSCSPISGHRSVSWYQQTPGQGLQFLFEYFSETQRNKGNFPGRFSGRQFSNSRSEMNVSTLELGDSALYLCASSNRAGLAYNEQFFGPGTRLTVL.

This chain connects TRBV28 to TRBJ1-2, with 10 nucleotides matching TRBD1. V shed 5 bases, J shed 4 bases, and the junction held 7 bases outside the gene matches. This CDR3 comprises 15 residues. In germline, CDR1 is MDHEN, CDR2 SYDVKM. CDR3 sequence: CASSVPGTGAYGYTF. In DNA, the CDR3 is TGTGCCAGCAGTGTCCCCGGGACAGGGGCCTATGGCTACACCTTC.

The genes are TRBV20-1 and TRBJ2-7, with a weak D call TRBD2 (5 bases). V dropped 0 bases and J dropped 1 base, with 13 bases sitting between them. Germline V CDR1 and CDR2: DFQATT, SNEGSKA (reference sequence). This CDR3 spans 15 amino acids. This CDR3 is CSARDLNSASYEQYF. The CDR3 nucleotides are TGCAGTGCTAGAGATCTCAATAGCGCATCCTACGAGCAGTACTTC.

This clone was recorded at least ten times. The chain links TRBV6-1 to TRBJ2-5; 8 bases agree with TRBD1. V lost 7 bases and J lost 5; bases outside the gene matches: 9. This CDR3 has 14 amino acids. Germline V CDR1 and CDR2: MNHNS, SASEGT. The CDR3 loop reads CASTGQGAGETQYF. DNA for the CDR3: TGTGCCAGCACGGGGCAGGGGGCAGGGGAGACCCAGTACTTC.